The 10 T cell receptor beta chains reported below all come from one sample, sequenced in a study of shared clonotypes between healthy human individuals. The naive CD8 fraction comprised CD45RO-negative cells positively selected for CCR7 and excluded terminally differentiated effector memory CD45RA+ cells. Assay: immunoSEQ multiplex PCR; the TCRdb copy retains only in-frame clones and omits some. The sample has 550,000 to 750,000 clones, nearly 97% seen once. What was sequenced was naive CD8+ T cells sorted from blood. The receptor set was obtained from a woman aged 25 to 39 in good health.

CDR3: CAISESGGTEAFF. CDR3 sequence (DNA): TGTGCCATCAGTGAGTCGGGGGGAACTGAAGCTTTCTTT. V usage is TRBV10-3 and J usage is TRBJ1-1, with D maybe TRBD1 (5 bases). This CDR3 comprises 13 residues. Germline V gives CDR1 ENHRY, CDR2 SYGVKD. V lost 0 bases and J lost 5, with 7 bases in between.

The V and J genes are TRBV4-1 and TRBJ1-4; 9 bases line up with TRBD1. In germline, CDR1 is MGHRA, CDR2 YSYEKL. The ends lost 4 bases at V and 5 bases at J; junction bases unmatched: 11. This CDR3 contains 17 residues. The CDR3 nucleotides read TGCGCCAGCAGCCCCGATCCCACAGGGGGCGAAAATGAAAAACTGTTTTTT. This sequence encodes CASSPDPTGGENEKLFF.

This chain connects TRBV7-9 to TRBJ2-1; 10 bases are a match to TRBD2. The CDR3 covers 16 residues. The V gene end was trimmed by 3 bases and the J gene end by 6 bases; junction bases not matched to a gene: 8. Germline CDR1 and CDR2: SEHNR and FQNEAQ (reference sequence). In nucleotides, the CDR3 is TGTGCCAGCAGCTTGGGGGCTAGCGGGAGTGCCAATGAGCAGTTCTTC. This encodes CASSLGASGSANEQFF. Full variable domain (remainder filled in from reference TRBV7-9 and TRBJ2-1): DTGVSQNPRHKITKRGQNVTFRCDPISEHNRLYWYRQTLGQGPEFLTYFQNEAQLEKSRLLSDRFSAERPKGSFSTLEIQRTEQGDSAMYLCASSLGASGSANEQFFGPGTRLTVL.

The chain links TRBV25-1 to TRBJ1-2, with 9 bases identical to TRBD1. V was pared by 4 bases and J by 4 bases, with 16 bases of the junction left unmatched. Germline V lookup: CDR1 MGHDK, CDR2 SYGVNS. The CDR3 covers 18 residues. The CDR3 DNA sequence: TGTGCCAGCAGTGGGATCCTTGGGTGGGGACAGGGATTCTATGGCTACACCTTC. As protein: CASSGILGWGQGFYGYTF.

The CDR3 DNA is TGTGCCAGCCCTGACGGGTGGGGAGGGCCAATCACAGATACGCAGTATTTT. Translation gives CASPDGWGGPITDTQYF. The chain couples TRBV27 to TRBJ2-3; 7 nucleotides line up with TRBD2. Per germline, CDR1 MNHEY and CDR2 SMNVEV (reference sequence). The V gene end was trimmed by 8 bases and the J gene end by 2 bases; junction bases not matched to a gene: 16. The CDR3 totals 17 residues.

This chain connects TRBV6-5 to TRBJ2-7, with a tentative D call TRBD2 (5 bases). The CDR3 contains 16 residues. Germline lookup yields CDR1 MNHEY and CDR2 SVGAGI. V was cut by 2 bases and J by 1 base, with 15 bases left in between. Here the CDR3 DNA reads TGTGCCAGCAGTTACGGGTCCGGGAAGGAATCCTACGAGCAGTACTTC. Translating gives CASSYGSGKESYEQYF.

This sequence joins TRBV28 and TRBJ2-7; 10 nucleotides line up with TRBD2. From germline, CDR1 is MDHEN and CDR2 SYDVKM. Germline trimming cut 2 bases from V and 5 bases from J; bases unmatched to any gene: 6. The CDR3 contains 15 residues. CDR3 coding DNA: TGTGCCAGCAGTTTAGGCTCTAGCGGGAGAGACGAGCAGTACTTC. This gives the protein CASSLGSSGRDEQYF.

This clone was counted once. The rearrangement joins TRBV9 to TRBJ2-3; a possible D gene is TRBD2 (6 bases). The CDR3 sequence is 15 residues long. Germline CDR1 is SGDLS and CDR2 is YYNGEE. Deletions cut 4 bases from V and 0 bases from J, with 12 bases between. The CDR3 DNA is TGTGCCAGCAGCACTGGGACTCATAGCACAGATACGCAGTATTTT. Amino acids: CASSTGTHSTDTQYF.

This chain connects TRBV9 to TRBJ2-7; the D gene is possibly TRBD1 (6 bases). This CDR3 comprises 14 residues. CDR1 and CDR2 from the germline V gene are SGDLS and YYNGEE. V was cut by 3 bases and J by 4 bases, with 14 bases left in between. DNA of the CDR3: TGTGCCAGCAGCGGACAGGAGCCGGGGTACGAGCAGTACTTC. Translating gives CASSGQEPGYEQYF.

The genes are TRBV5-1 and TRBJ2-1, with TRBD2 matching 13 bases. Unmatched junction bases numbered 3, after V lost 2 bases and J lost 7 bases. Germline CDR1 and CDR2: SGHRS and YFSETQ. The CDR3 runs 15 residues. This chain's CDR3 is CASSLLAGGRNEQFF. The CDR3 region has the DNA TGCGCCAGCAGCTTACTAGCGGGAGGGCGGAATGAGCAGTTCTTC.